A selection of T cell receptor beta chains follows, all from one sample in a study of blood T cell repertoires in COVID-19. Produced via immunoSEQ multiplex PCR; TCRdb's table is partial and in-frame only. Of roughly 140,000 clones detected, approximately 85% appear once; the ten largest clones hold roughly 8%. Sequencing was performed on peripheral blood. The receptors originated from an older woman with COVID-19, enrolled during active disease. The CDR3 runs from the conserved cysteine through the conserved F or W. The order of the fields is J gene, V gene, D gene, clone size, CDR3 DNA, CDR3 protein. D genes are given only for firm matches. For some rows the clone size is stated as once, few or many, or as a class when expanded; others skip it.

>TRBJ2-1|TRBV15|-|-
TGTGCCACCAGCAGCATAGCAGGGTACAATGAGCAGTTCTTC
CATSSIAGYNEQFF
>TRBJ1-1|TRBV7-8|-|-
TGTGCCAGCAGCTCCAGGGGTGGAGGCACTGAAGCTTTCTTT
CASSSRGGGTEAFF
>TRBJ2-3|TRBV18|TRBD1|-
TGTGCCAGCCGAAATACGGGACAGAGGACAGATACGCAGTATTTT
CASRNTGQRTDTQYF
>TRBJ1-5|TRBV28|-|-
TGTGCCAGCAGCATACAGGGATGGGGCAATCAGCCCCAGCATTTT
CASSIQGWGNQPQHF
>TRBJ2-2|TRBV3-1/TRBV3-2|-|-
TGTGCCAGCAGCCAAGTCGTGAGGATAAACACCGGGGAGCTGTTTTTT
CASSQVVRINTGELFF
>TRBJ2-5|TRBV29-1|-|-
TGCAGCGTTACGCTGGACAGTCAAGAGACCCAGTACTTC
CSVTLDSQETQYF
>TRBJ2-2|TRBV10-3|TRBD2|-
TGTGCCATCAGTGGGAAGCGGGGGGACCACACCGGGGAGCTGTTTTTT
CAISGKRGDHTGELFF
>TRBJ2-4|TRBV7-2|-|-
TGTGCCAGCTCCACTGGGAGAGGGATTCAGTACTTC
CASSTGRGIQYF
>TRBJ2-7|TRBV27|TRBD2|-
TGTGCCAGCAGTTACTTGGGACTAGCGGGGGCCTACGAGCAGTACTTC
CASSYLGLAGAYEQYF
>TRBJ1-1|TRBV7-6|-|-
TGTGCCAGCAGCTTATTAGGTGGGGGGATCACTGAAGCTTTCTTT
CASSLLGGGITEAFF
>TRBJ2-5|TRBV7-2|-|-
TGTGCCAGCAGCTTAGAATGGAGTGAGACCCAGTACTTC
CASSLEWSETQYF
>TRBJ2-1|TRBV15|TRBD1|-
TGTGCCACCAGCAGGGTCCGGGACAGCTACAATGAGCAGTTCTTC
CATSRVRDSYNEQFF
>TRBJ2-7|TRBV6-5|TRBD2|-
TGTGCCAGCAGTTCCCTAGCGGGGGGGACATACGAGCAGTACTTC
CASSSLAGGTYEQYF
>TRBJ1-1|TRBV5-6|TRBD1|-
TGTGCCAGCAGCTTGGGGGACAGGATGAACACTGAAGCTTTCTTT
CASSLGDRMNTEAFF
>TRBJ2-5|TRBV5-4|TRBD2|-
TGTGCCAGCAGCACTCTCGGGAGTGGCGGGGGGGCACGCCAAGAGACCCAGTACTTC
CASSTLGSGGGARQETQYF
>TRBJ2-2|TRBV4-2|-|-
TGTGCCAGCAGCCAATTGTCAGACACCGGGGAGCTGTTTTTT
CASSQLSDTGELFF
>TRBJ1-1|TRBV19|-|-
TGTGCCAGTAGAGCCAGGCAACGGAGGGGATTGAACACTGAAGCTTTCTTT
CASRARQRRGLNTEAFF
>TRBJ1-3|TRBV6-6|-|once
TGTGCCAGCAGTTCGGGTATAGCAGGAAACACCATATATTTT
CASSSGIAGNTIYF
>TRBJ2-3|TRBV5-4|TRBD2|few
TGTGCCAGCAGCCGGACTAGCGGGAGCCGGGGAGATACGCAGTATTTT
CASSRTSGSRGDTQYF